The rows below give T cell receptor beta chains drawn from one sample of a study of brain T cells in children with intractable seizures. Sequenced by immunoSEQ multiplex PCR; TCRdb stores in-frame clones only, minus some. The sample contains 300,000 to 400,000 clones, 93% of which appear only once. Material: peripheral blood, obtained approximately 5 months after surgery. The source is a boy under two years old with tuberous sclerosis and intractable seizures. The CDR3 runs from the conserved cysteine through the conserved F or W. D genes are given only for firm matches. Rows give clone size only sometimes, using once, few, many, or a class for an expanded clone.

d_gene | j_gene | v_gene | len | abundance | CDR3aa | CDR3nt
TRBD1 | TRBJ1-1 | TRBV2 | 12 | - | CASRQGLTEAFF | TGTGCCAGCAGACAGGGGCTCACTGAAGCTTTCTTT
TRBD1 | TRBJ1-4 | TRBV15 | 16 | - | CATSRGDMTGSEKLFF | TGTGCCACCAGCAGAGGTGATATGACAGGGTCTGAAAAACTGTTTTTT
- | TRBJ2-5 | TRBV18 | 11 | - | CASSPEETQYF | TGTGCCAGCTCACCAGAAGAGACCCAGTACTTC
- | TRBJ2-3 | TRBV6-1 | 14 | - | CASSERTVPDTQYF | TGTGCCAGCAGTGAAAGGACTGTCCCAGATACGCAGTATTTT
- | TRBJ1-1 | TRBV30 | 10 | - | CAWVQGEAFF | TGTGCCTGGGTACAGGGAGAAGCTTTCTTT
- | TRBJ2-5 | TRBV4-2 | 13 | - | CASSHPPSETQYF | TGTGCCAGCAGCCACCCACCAAGTGAGACCCAGTACTTC
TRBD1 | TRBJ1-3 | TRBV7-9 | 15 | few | CASSPRGRGGNTIYF | TGTGCCAGCAGCCCAAGGGGGCGCGGGGGAAACACCATATATTTT
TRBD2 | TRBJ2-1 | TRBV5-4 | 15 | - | CASSLLAGGYNEQFF | TGTGCCAGCAGCTTGCTAGCGGGAGGTTACAATGAGCAGTTCTTC
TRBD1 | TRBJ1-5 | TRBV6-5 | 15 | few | CASVTLGQGIQPQHF | TGTGCCAGCGTGACGCTGGGACAGGGAATTCAGCCCCAGCATTTT
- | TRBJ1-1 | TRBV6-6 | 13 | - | CASSYSEGTEAFF | TGTGCCAGCAGTTACTCGGAGGGGACTGAAGCTTTCTTT
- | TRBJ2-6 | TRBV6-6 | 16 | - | CASSYPTLSGANVLTF | TGTGCCAGCAGTTATCCTACATTGTCTGGGGCCAACGTCCTGACTTTC
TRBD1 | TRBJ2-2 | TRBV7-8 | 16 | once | CASSEHRGLKTGELFF | TGTGCCAGCAGCGAGCACAGGGGCCTGAAGACCGGGGAGCTGTTTTTT
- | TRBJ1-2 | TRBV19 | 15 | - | CASSITMAGKGGYTF | TGTGCCAGTAGTATAACGATGGCAGGGAAAGGAGGCTACACCTTC
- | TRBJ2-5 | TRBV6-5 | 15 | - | CASSYSNTGKETQYF | TGTGCCAGCAGTTACTCGAACACGGGAAAAGAGACCCAGTACTTC
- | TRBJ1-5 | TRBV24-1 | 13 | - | CATPVRWNQPQHF | TGTGCCACCCCAGTGAGGTGGAATCAGCCCCAGCATTTT
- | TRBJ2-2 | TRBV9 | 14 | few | CASGETANTGELFF | TGTGCCAGCGGGGAGACAGCCAACACCGGGGAGCTGTTTTTT
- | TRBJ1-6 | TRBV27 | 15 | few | CASSLTQNNNSPLHF | TGTGCCAGCAGTTTAACACAGAATAATAATTCACCCCTCCACTTT
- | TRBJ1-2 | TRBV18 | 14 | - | CASSPAETNYGYTF | TGTGCCAGCTCACCGGCAGAGACTAACTATGGCTACACCTTC
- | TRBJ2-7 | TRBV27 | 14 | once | CASSPAGGPHEQYF | TGTGCCAGCAGTCCCGCCGGGGGCCCCCACGAGCAGTACTTC
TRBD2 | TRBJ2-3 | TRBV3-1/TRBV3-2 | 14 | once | CASSQDSGGGTQYF | TGTGCCAGCAGCCAGGATAGCGGGGGAGGTACGCAGTATTTT
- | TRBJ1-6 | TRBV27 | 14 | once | CASSSGYVHSPLHF | TGTGCCAGCAGTTCCGGTTACGTCCATTCACCCCTCCACTTT
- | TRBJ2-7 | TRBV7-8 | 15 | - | CASSPRDRLYHEQYF | TGTGCCAGCAGCCCACGGGACCGCCTCTATCACGAGCAGTACTTC
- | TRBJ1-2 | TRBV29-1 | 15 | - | CSVPERGPGDYGYTF | TGCAGCGTCCCGGAGCGGGGGCCCGGGGACTATGGCTACACCTTC
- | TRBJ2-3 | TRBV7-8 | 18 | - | CASSPTRVLSSSTDTQYF | TGTGCCAGCAGCCCTACTAGGGTTCTATCCTCTAGCACAGATACGCAGTATTTT
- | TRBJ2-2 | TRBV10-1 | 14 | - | CASTAFTNTGELFF | TGCGCCAGCACTGCCTTCACGAACACCGGGGAGCTGTTTTTT
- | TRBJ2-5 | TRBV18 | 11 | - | CASSGKETQYF | TGTGCCAGCTCAGGAAAAGAGACCCAGTACTTC
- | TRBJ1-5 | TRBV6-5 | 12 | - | CASSRSNQPQHF | TGTGCCAGCAGTAGAAGCAATCAGCCCCAGCATTTT
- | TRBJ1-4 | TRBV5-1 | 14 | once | CASRDQATNEKLFF | TGCGCCAGCAGAGACCAAGCAACTAATGAAAAACTGTTTTTT
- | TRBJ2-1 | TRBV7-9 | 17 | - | CASSPLRPKGPYNEQFF | TGTGCCAGCAGCCCCTTACGTCCCAAAGGCCCCTACAATGAGCAGTTCTTC
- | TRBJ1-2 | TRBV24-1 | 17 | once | CATTPPGREPKSYGYTF | TGTGCCACCACCCCCCCGGGACGGGAGCCAAAGAGCTATGGCTACACCTTC
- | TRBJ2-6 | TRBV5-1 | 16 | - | CASRPRTAVGANVLTF | TGCGCCAGCAGACCCCGGACTGCGGTTGGGGCCAACGTCCTGACTTTC
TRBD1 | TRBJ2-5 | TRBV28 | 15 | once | CASTPDRGIQETQYF | TGTGCCAGCACCCCGGACAGGGGAATCCAAGAGACCCAGTACTTC
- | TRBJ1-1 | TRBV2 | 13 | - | CASSDRYTTEAFF | TGTGCCAGCAGTGACAGGTATACCACTGAAGCTTTCTTT
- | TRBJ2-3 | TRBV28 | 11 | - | CASSRTDTQYF | TGTGCCAGCAGCCGTACAGATACGCAGTATTTT
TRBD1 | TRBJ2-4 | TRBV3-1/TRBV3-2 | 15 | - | CASSLVPGQGRIQYF | TGTGCCAGCAGCCTCGTACCGGGACAGGGACGCATTCAGTACTTC
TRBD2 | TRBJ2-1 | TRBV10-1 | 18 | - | CASSESPILAGSTNEQFF | TGCGCCAGCAGTGAGTCTCCTATTCTAGCGGGAAGTACCAATGAGCAGTTCTTC
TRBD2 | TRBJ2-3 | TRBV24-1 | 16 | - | CATSDFGTSGTDTQYF | TGTGCCACCAGTGATTTCGGGACTAGCGGCACAGATACGCAGTATTTT
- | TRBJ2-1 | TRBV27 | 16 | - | CASSLAIPSSYNEQFF | TGTGCCAGCAGTTTAGCTATCCCCAGCTCCTACAATGAGCAGTTCTTC
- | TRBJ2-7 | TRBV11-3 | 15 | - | CASSSGRGGRYEQYF | TGTGCCAGCAGCTCTGGACGAGGGGGTCGTTACGAGCAGTACTTC
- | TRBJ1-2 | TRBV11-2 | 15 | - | CASSSVRDPNYGYTF | TGTGCCAGCAGCTCTGTCAGGGACCCAAACTATGGCTACACCTTC
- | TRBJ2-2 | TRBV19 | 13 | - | CASSIAGTGELFF | TGTGCCAGTAGTATAGCGGGCACCGGGGAGCTGTTTTTT
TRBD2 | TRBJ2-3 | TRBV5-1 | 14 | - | CASSSGLAADTQYF | TGCGCCAGCAGCTCTGGACTAGCGGCCGATACGCAGTATTTT
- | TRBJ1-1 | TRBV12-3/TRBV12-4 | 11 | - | CASSRDTEAFF | TGTGCCAGCAGTCGAGACACTGAAGCTTTCTTT
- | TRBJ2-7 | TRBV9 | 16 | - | CASSPRSGPTPDEQYF | TGTGCCAGCAGCCCACGTTCCGGGCCTACCCCCGACGAGCAGTACTTC
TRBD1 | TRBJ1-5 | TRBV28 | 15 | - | CASSSAGGSNQPQHF | TGTGCCAGCAGTTCGGCAGGGGGGAGCAATCAGCCCCAGCATTTT
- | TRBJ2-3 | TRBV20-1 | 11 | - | CSAREDDTQYF | TGCAGTGCTAGAGAAGACGATACGCAGTATTTT
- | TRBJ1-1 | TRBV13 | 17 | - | CASSLMRGDSMNTEAFF | TGTGCCAGCAGCTTAATGAGAGGGGATAGCATGAACACTGAAGCTTTCTTT
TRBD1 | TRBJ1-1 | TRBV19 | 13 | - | CASTQGAATEAFF | TGTGCCAGTACTCAGGGGGCGGCCACTGAAGCTTTCTTT
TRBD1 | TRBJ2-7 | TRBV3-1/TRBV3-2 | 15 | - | CASSQEPGQTYEQYF | TGTGCCAGCAGCCAAGAACCGGGACAGACCTACGAGCAGTACTTC
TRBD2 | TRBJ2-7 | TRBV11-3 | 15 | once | CASSLVGGSSYEQYF | TGTGCCAGCAGCTTAGTCGGCGGGAGCTCCTACGAGCAGTACTTC
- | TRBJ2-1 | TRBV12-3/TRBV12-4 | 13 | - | CASSLSVGNEQFF | TGTGCCAGCAGCTTGTCGGTGGGGAATGAGCAGTTCTTC